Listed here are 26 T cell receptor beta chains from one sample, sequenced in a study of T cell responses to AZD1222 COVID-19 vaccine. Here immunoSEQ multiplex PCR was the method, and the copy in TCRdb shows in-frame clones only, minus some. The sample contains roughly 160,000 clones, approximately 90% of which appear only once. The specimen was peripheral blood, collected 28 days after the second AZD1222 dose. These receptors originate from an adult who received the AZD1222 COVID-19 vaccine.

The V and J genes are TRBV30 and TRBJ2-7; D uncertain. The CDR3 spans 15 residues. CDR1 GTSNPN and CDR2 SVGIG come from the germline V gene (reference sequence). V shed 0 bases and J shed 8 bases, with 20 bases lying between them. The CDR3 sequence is CAWSVQNGRYYKQYF. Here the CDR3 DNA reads TGTGCCTGGAGTGTACAAAACGGGCGCTACTATAAGCAGTACTTC.

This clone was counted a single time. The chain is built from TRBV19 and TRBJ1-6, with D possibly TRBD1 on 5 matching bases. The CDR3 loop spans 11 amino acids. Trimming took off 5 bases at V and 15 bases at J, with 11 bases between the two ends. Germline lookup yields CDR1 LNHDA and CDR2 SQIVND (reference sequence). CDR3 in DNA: TGTGCCAGTAGTGGGGGACCGCTCCTCCACTTT. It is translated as CASSGGPLLHF.

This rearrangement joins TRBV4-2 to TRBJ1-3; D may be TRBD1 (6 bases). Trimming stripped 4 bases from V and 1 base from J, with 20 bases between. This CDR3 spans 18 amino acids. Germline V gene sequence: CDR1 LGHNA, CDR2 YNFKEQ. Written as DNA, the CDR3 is TGTGCCAGCAGCCCACCCGGGGCGGGGGCGCAATCTGGAAACACCATATATTTT. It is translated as CASSPPGAGAQSGNTIYF.

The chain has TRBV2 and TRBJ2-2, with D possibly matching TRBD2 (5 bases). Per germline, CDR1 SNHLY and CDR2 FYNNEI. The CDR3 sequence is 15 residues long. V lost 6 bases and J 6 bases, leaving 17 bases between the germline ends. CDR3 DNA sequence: TGTGCCAGCAGAGACCGGGGTGTGAGCGCCGGGGAGCTGTTTTTT. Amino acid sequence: CASRDRGVSAGELFF.

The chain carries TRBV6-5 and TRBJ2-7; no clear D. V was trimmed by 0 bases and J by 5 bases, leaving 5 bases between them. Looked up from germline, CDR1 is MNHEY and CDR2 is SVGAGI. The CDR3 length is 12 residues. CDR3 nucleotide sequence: TGTGCCAGCAGTTACTCTAGCCACGAGCAGTACTTC. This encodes CASSYSSHEQYF.

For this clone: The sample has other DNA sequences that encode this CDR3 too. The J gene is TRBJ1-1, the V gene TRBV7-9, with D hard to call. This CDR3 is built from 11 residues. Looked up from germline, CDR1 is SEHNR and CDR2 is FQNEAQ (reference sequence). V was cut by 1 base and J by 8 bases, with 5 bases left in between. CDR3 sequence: CASSLGGEAFF. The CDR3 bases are TGTGCCAGCAGCTTAGGCGGGGAAGCTTTCTTT.

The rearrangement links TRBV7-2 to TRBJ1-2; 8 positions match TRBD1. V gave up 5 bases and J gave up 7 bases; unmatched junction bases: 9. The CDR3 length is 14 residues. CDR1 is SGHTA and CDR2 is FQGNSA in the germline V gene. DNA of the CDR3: TGTGCCAGCAGCAGCAGGGGGCGGTCGTTTGGCTACACCTTC. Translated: CASSSRGRSFGYTF.

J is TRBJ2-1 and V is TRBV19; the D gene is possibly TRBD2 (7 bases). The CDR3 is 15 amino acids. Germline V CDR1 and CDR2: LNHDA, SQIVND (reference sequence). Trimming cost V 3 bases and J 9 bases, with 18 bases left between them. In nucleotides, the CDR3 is TGTGCCAGTAGTATTTCTAGGGGGGGGCCAACTGAGCAGTTCTTC. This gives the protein CASSISRGGPTEQFF. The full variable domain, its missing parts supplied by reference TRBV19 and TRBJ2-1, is DGGITQSPKYLFRKEGQNVTLSCEQNLNHDAMYWYRQDPGQGLRLIYYSQIVNDFQKGDIAEGYSVSREKKESFPLTVTSAQKNPTAFYLCASSISRGGPTEQFFGPGTRLTVL.

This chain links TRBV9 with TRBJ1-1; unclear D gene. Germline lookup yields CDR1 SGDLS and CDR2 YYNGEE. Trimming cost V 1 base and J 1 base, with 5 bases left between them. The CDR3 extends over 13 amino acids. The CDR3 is CASSVSQNTEAFF. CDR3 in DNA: TGTGCCAGCAGCGTATCGCAGAACACTGAAGCTTTCTTT.

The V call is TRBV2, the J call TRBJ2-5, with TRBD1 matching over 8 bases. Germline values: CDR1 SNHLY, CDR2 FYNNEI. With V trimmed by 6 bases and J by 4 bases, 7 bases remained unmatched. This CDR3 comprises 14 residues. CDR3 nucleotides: TGTGCCAGCAGCACAGGGGGAGGAGGAGAGACCCAGTACTTC. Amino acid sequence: CASSTGGGGETQYF.

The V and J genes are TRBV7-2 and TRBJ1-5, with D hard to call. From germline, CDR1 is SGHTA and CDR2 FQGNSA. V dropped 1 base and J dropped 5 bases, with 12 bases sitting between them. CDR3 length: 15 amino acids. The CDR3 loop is CASSLVHNLDQPQHF. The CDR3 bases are TGTGCCAGCAGCTTAGTGCACAACCTGGATCAGCCCCAGCATTTT.

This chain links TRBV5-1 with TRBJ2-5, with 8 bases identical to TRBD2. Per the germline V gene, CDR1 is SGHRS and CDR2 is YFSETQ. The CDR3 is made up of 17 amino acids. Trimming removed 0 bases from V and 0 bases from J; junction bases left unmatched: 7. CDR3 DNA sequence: TGCGCCAGCAGCTTGGGAGTAGCGGGGCGCTACCAAGAGACCCAGTACTTC. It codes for CASSLGVAGRYQETQYF.

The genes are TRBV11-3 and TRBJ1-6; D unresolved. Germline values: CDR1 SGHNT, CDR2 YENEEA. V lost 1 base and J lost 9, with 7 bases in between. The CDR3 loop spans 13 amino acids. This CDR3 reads CASSLGGRSPLHF. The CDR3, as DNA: TGTGCCAGCAGCTTAGGGGGTCGTTCACCCCTCCACTTT.

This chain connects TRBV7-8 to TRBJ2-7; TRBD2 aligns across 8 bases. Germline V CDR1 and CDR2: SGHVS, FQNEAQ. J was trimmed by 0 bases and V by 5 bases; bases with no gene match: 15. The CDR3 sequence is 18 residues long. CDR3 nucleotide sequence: TGTGCCAGCAGCCCGCGGACTAGCTTCGGCCAGAGCTCCTACGAGCAGTACTTC. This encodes CASSPRTSFGQSSYEQYF.

CDR3: CASSESPYNEQFF. DNA for the CDR3: TGTGCCAGCAGTGAATCGCCTTACAATGAGCAGTTCTTC. This rearrangement joins TRBV2 to TRBJ2-1; D uncertain. Between the trimmed V and J ends, which lost 2 bases and 4 bases, there was a span of 6 bases. Germline V gene lookup returns CDR1 SNHLY and CDR2 FYNNEI. There are 13 residues in the CDR3.

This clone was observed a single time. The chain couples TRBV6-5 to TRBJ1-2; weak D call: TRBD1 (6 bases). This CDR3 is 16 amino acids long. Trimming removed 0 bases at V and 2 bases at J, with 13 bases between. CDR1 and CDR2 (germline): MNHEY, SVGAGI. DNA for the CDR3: TGTGCCAGCAGTTACTCGAAGGTTGACAGGAACTATGGCTACACCTTC. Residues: CASSYSKVDRNYGYTF.

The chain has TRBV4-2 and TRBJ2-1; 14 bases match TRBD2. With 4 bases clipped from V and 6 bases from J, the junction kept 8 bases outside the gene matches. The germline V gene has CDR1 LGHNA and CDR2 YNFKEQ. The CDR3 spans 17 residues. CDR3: CASSPRLAGGLGNEQFF. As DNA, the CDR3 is TGTGCCAGCAGCCCTCGACTAGCGGGGGGGCTGGGCAATGAGCAGTTCTTC.

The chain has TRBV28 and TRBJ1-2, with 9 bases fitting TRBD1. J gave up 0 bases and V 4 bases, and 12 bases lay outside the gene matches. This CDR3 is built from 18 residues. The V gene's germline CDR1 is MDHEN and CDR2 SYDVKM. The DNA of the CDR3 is TGTGCCAGCAGTTCCCCGAACAGGGGGCTAGGTACTAACTATGGCTACACCTTC. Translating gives CASSSPNRGLGTNYGYTF.

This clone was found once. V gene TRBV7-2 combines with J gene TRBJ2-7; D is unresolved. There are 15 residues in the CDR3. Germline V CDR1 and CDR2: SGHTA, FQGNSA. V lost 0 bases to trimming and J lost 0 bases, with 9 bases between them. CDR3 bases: TGTGCCAGCAGCTTAGCGGGAAGGAGCTCCTACGAGCAGTACTTC. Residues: CASSLAGRSSYEQYF.

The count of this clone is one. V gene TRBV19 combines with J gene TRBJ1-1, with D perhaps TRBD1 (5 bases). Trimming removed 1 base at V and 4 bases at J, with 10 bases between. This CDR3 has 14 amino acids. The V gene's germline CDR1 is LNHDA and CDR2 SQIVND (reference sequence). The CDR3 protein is CASSIAGGVTEAFF. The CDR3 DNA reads TGTGCCAGTAGTATAGCTGGGGGAGTCACTGAAGCTTTCTTT.

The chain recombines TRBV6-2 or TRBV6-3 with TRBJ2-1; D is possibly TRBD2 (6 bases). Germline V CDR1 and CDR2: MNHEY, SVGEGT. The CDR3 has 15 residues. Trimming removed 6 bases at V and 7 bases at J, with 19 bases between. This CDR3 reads CASSPGAGPKNEQFF. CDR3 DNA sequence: TGTGCCAGCAGCCCCGGGGCGGGGCCAAAGAATGAGCAGTTCTTC.

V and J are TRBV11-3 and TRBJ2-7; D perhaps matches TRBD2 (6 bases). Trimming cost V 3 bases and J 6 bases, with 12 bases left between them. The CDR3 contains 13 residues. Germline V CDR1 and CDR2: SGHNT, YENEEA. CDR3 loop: CASSFPARGEQYF. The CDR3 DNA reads TGTGCCAGCAGCTTCCCCGCGCGGGGCGAGCAGTACTTC.

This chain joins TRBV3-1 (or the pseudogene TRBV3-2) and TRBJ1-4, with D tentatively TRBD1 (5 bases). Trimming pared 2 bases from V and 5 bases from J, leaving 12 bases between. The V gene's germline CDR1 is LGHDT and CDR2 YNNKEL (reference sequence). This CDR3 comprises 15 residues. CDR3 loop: CASSQTGGSNEKLFF. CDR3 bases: TGTGCCAGCAGCCAAACGGGGGGATCCAATGAAAAACTGTTTTTT.

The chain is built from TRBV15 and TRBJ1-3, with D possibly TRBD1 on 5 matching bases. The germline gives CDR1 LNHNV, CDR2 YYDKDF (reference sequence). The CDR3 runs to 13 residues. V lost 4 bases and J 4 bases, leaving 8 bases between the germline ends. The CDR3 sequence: CATSIGAGNTIYF. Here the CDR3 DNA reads TGTGCCACCAGCATTGGGGCCGGAAACACCATATATTTT.

The CDR3 loop is CASSVGDIYEQYF. Here the CDR3 DNA reads TGTGCCAGCAGCGTCGGGGACATCTACGAGCAGTACTTC. V usage is TRBV7-8 and J usage is TRBJ2-7; D might be TRBD1 (6 bases). Germline values: CDR1 SGHVS, CDR2 FQNEAQ. The CDR3 runs to 13 residues. V was pared by 5 bases and J by 3 bases, with 11 bases between.

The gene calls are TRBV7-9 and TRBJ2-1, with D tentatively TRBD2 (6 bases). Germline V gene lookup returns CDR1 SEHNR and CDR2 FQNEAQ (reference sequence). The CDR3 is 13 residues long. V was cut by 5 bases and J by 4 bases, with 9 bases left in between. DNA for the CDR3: TGTGCCAGCAGCGGGACTTCGTACAATGAGCAGTTCTTC. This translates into CASSGTSYNEQFF.